These 32 T cell receptor beta chains originate from one sample sequenced in a study of vaccination effects on CD4 cells after COVID-19. TCRdb's copy holds only in-frame clones and misses some; the assay was immunoSEQ multiplex PCR. The sample records under 40,000 clones, 82% being singletons. Their antigens are not known. Cells that had been cultured for roughly eleven days were the source of isolated CD4+ T cells. The sequencing here drew on CD4+ T cells from PBMCs cultured without peptide, taken before COVID-19 vaccination. The receptors shown here come from a human donor who received a COVID-19 vaccine.

This clone showed up just once. This chain connects TRBV15 to TRBJ2-1, with a weak D call TRBD1 (5 bases). The germline V gene encodes CDR1 LNHNV and CDR2 YYDKDF (reference sequence). This CDR3 contains 12 residues. V gave up 4 bases and J gave up 9 bases, with 10 bases separating them. The CDR3, as DNA: TGTGCCACCAGCACGGCAGGGTTTGAGCAGTTCTTC. Translating gives CATSTAGFEQFF.

The chain links TRBV7-8 to TRBJ2-3, with no clear D. CDR1 is SGHVS, CDR2 FQNEAQ, per germline. This CDR3 is built from 15 residues. V lost 2 bases and J lost 2, with 11 bases in between. The CDR3 sequence is CASSLQRLFTDTQYF. For the CDR3, the DNA is TGTGCCAGCAGCTTACAACGACTCTTCACAGATACGCAGTATTTT.

This chain joins TRBV4-1 and TRBJ1-5; 12 positions agree with TRBD1. CDR3 length equals 19 residues. The J segment lost 7 bases and the V segment lost 1 base, leaving 14 bases of the junction unmatched. Germline lookup yields CDR1 MGHRA and CDR2 YSYEKL. CDR3 residues: CASSQVILGTGGVSQPQHF. The CDR3 DNA sequence: TGCGCCAGCAGCCAAGTAATTCTTGGGACAGGGGGCGTTAGCCAGCCCCAGCATTTT.

The V and J genes are TRBV6-5 and TRBJ1-5; 9 positions agree with TRBD1. The trim removed 6 bases at V and 0 bases at J, leaving 3 bases unmatched. The CDR3 loop spans 15 amino acids. Germline CDR1 reads MNHEY; CDR2 reads SVGAGI. The CDR3 coding sequence is TGTGCCAGCAGGACAGGGGGATATAGCAATCAGCCCCAGCATTTT. It is translated as CASRTGGYSNQPQHF.

The table lists this clone with a few counts. J is TRBJ2-7 and V is TRBV2; D is unresolved. Germline lookup yields CDR1 SNHLY and CDR2 FYNNEI. The CDR3 spans 11 residues. The CDR3 sequence is CASSVGYRISV. CDR3 in DNA: TGTGCCAGCAGTGTCGGTTATCGGATCTCCGTC.

This clone was seen only a few times. This rearrangement joins TRBV2 to TRBJ2-1; 9 bases map to TRBD1. Germline CDR1 reads SNHLY; CDR2 reads FYNNEI. The CDR3 consists of 13 residues. V dropped 10 bases and J dropped 7; count of bases not matched to a gene: 8. The CDR3 region is CATPGQGENEQFF. The CDR3 DNA reads TGTGCCACACCGGGACAGGGTGAAAATGAGCAGTTCTTC.

This chain connects TRBV2 to TRBJ2-7; 7 bases fit TRBD2. V dropped 5 bases and J dropped 6; count of bases not matched to a gene: 1. There are 11 residues in the CDR3. Germline V lookup: CDR1 SNHLY, CDR2 FYNNEI. CDR3 region: CASSTGGEQYV. Written as DNA, the CDR3 is TGTGCCAGCAGTACGGGGGGCGAGCAGTACGTC.

The rearrangement joins TRBV4-3 to TRBJ2-4; D not certain. Trimming removed 0 bases at V and 9 bases at J, with 6 bases between. The CDR3 has 12 residues. Germline CDR1 and CDR2: LGHNA and YSLEER. CDR3 coding DNA: TGCGCCAGCAGCCAAGATCGAGGCATTCAGTACTTC. Its translation is CASSQDRGIQYF.

V usage is TRBV19 and J usage is TRBJ1-6; no clear D gene. This CDR3 is 15 amino acids long. The V end was cut by 7 bases, the J end by 3 bases, with 13 bases between. CDR1 and CDR2 from the germline V gene are LNHDA and SQIVND (reference sequence). CDR3 coding DNA: TGTGCCAGTAACCCCGAGTTTGGCTATAATTCACCCCTCCACTTT. This codes for CASNPEFGYNSPLHF.

The CDR3 loop is CASSIGAGGGQREQYV. In DNA, the CDR3 is TGCGCCAGCAGCATTGGTGCTGGCGGGGGCCAACGCGAGCAGTACGTC. This chain connects TRBV5-1 to TRBJ2-7; D is perhaps TRBD2 (7 bases). Trimming removed 4 bases from V and 6 bases from J, with 23 bases in between. This CDR3 is built from 16 residues. Looked up from germline, CDR1 is SGHRS and CDR2 is YFSETQ.

The chain couples TRBV14 to TRBJ2-3, with 7 bases lining up with TRBD2. CDR1 and CDR2 (germline): SGHDN, FVKESK. The CDR3 length is 15 residues. J lost 4 bases, V lost 3 bases, and 7 bases had no gene match. CDR3 sequence reads: CASSHGLVGSDTQYF. In DNA form, the CDR3 reads TGTGCCAGCAGCCATGGACTAGTGGGTTCAGATACGCAGTATTTT.

The rearrangement links TRBV18 to TRBJ2-7; TRBD1 matches 8 bases. The CDR3 runs 13 residues. V was pared by 6 bases and J by 5 bases, with 6 bases of the junction left unmatched. The germline V gene has CDR1 KGHSH and CDR2 LQKENI. The CDR3 coding sequence is TGTGCCAGCTCTGCAGGACAGGGCGACGAGCAGTACGTC. It translates to CASSAGQGDEQYV.

The chain recombines TRBV29-1 with TRBJ2-3; D gene uncertain. Deletions cut 3 bases from V and 0 bases from J, with 4 bases between. The CDR3 is made up of 12 amino acids. The germline V gene has CDR1 SQVTM and CDR2 ANQGSEA. CDR3 protein: CSVDLSTDTQYF. CDR3 nucleotide sequence: TGCAGCGTTGACCTAAGCACAGATACGCAGTATTTT.

The genes are TRBV29-1 and TRBJ1-6; 9 bases line up with TRBD1. The CDR3 is made up of 13 amino acids. The trim removed 7 bases at V and 10 bases at J, leaving 8 bases unmatched. The germline gives CDR1 SQVTM, CDR2 ANQGSEA. CDR3 nucleotides: TGCAGCGCGACAGGGGGGGTAGGGTCACCCCTCCACTTT. Protein: CSATGGVGSPLHF.

The chain employs TRBV28 and TRBJ1-2; no definite D call. CDR3 length equals 13 residues. V shed 7 bases and J shed 4 bases, with 13 bases lying between them. Germline CDR1 and CDR2: MDHEN and SYDVKM. CDR3 sequence: CASTSGWAYGYTF. DNA for the CDR3: TGTGCCAGCACCTCCGGGTGGGCCTATGGCTACACCTTC.

This clone is classed as large. This chain joins TRBV12-3 or TRBV12-4 and TRBJ1-1; D ambiguous. This CDR3 contains 13 residues. The V end was cut by 4 bases, the J end by 4 bases, with 10 bases between. The CDR3 protein is CASSSRAGTEAFF. As DNA, the CDR3 is TGTGCCAGCAGTTCTAGGGCGGGCACTGAAGCTTTCTTT.

The chain carries TRBV27 and TRBJ1-5, with D perhaps matching TRBD1 (5 bases). The CDR3 is made up of 16 amino acids. Deletions cut 5 bases from V and 4 bases from J, with 18 bases between. The germline gives CDR1 MNHEY, CDR2 SMNVEV (reference sequence). CDR3 region: CASSPLRGRENQPQHF. The DNA for the CDR3 is TGTGCCAGCAGTCCTCTGAGGGGACGGGAGAATCAGCCCCAGCATTTT.

For this clone: Other DNA sequences in the same sample also yield this CDR3. This chain connects TRBV11-2 to TRBJ2-2; 14 bases line up with TRBD2. J gave up 2 bases and V 5 bases, and 7 bases lay outside the gene matches. Germline CDR1 and CDR2: SGHAT and FQNNGV. The length of the CDR3 is 18 residues. The CDR3 is CASSPGTSGGTNTGELFF. As DNA, the CDR3 is TGTGCCAGCAGCCCGGGGACTAGCGGGGGAACAAACACCGGGGAGCTGTTTTTT.

The rearrangement uses TRBV2 and TRBJ2-5, with 8 positions matching TRBD2. The germline CDR1 and CDR2 sequences are SNHLY and FYNNEI. The V segment lost 1 base and the J segment 6 bases; nucleotides outside the gene matches: 13. The CDR3 totals 17 residues. The CDR3 sequence: CASSEGLGSGGRKTQYF. The CDR3 DNA reads as TGTGCCAGCAGTGAAGGCCTGGGGAGCGGGGGTAGGAAGACCCAGTACTTC.

V is TRBV10-1 and J is TRBJ2-3, with D possibly being TRBD2 (5 bases). Germline lookup yields CDR1 WNHNN and CDR2 SYGVQD (reference sequence). The CDR3 covers 13 residues. The V end was cut by 4 bases, the J end by 5 bases, with 10 bases between. This CDR3 is CASSASGKDTQYF. The CDR3 DNA is TGCGCCAGCAGTGCCAGCGGAAAAGATACGCAGTATTTT.

The chain carries TRBV7-3 and TRBJ1-2; 8 nucleotides agree with TRBD1. This CDR3 comprises 13 residues. Germline V gene lookup returns CDR1 SGHTA and CDR2 FQGTGA. J was trimmed by 8 bases and V by 5 bases; bases with no gene match: 7. The CDR3: CASSLRQGNGYTF. The DNA for the CDR3 is TGTGCCAGCAGCCTTAGACAGGGGAACGGCTACACCTTC.

This chain connects TRBV10-3 to TRBJ2-7, with a possible D match to TRBD1 (6 bases). V was clipped by 6 bases and J by 3 bases, with 12 bases between them. The germline V gene encodes CDR1 ENHRY and CDR2 SYGVKD. The CDR3 consists of 13 residues. The DNA for the CDR3 is TGTGCCATCAGCAGGACAGACCACTACGAGCAGTACGTC. This encodes CAISRTDHYEQYV.

The V gene is TRBV28, the J gene TRBJ2-3, with TRBD1 matching 8 bases. Germline CDR1 reads MDHEN; CDR2 reads SYDVKM. The trim removed 6 bases at V and 5 bases at J, leaving 7 bases unmatched. The CDR3 spans 14 residues. This CDR3 reads CASRLTGVKDTQYF. The CDR3 DNA reads as TGTGCCAGCAGGCTGACAGGGGTTAAAGATACGCAGTATTTT.

The CDR3 DNA reads TGTGCCAGCAGGCCGGGACAGTATAATTCACCCCTCCACTTT. It specifies CASRPGQYNSPLHF. The chain uses TRBV7-2 and TRBJ1-6; 7 nucleotides line up with TRBD1. V shed 6 bases and J 4 bases; nucleotides not matched to a gene: 3. Germline CDR1 and CDR2: SGHTA and FQGNSA. This CDR3 spans 14 amino acids.

The chain links TRBV19 to TRBJ2-3; D may be TRBD2 (7 bases). In germline, CDR1 is LNHDA, CDR2 SQIVND (reference sequence). This CDR3 contains 15 residues. Trimming cost V 7 bases and J 3 bases, with 17 bases left between them. CDR3 loop: CASTDGGARTDTQYF. DNA of the CDR3: TGTGCCAGTACTGATGGGGGGGCGCGGACAGATACGCAGTATTTT.

The V gene is TRBV11-2, the J gene TRBJ2-7, with 9 bases matching TRBD1. This CDR3 region has 18 residues. CDR1 and CDR2 from the germline V gene are SGHAT and FQNNGV. The V gene end was trimmed by 1 base and the J gene end by 0 bases; junction bases not matched to a gene: 10. Here the CDR3 DNA reads TGTGCCAGCAGCTTAGCTCGGGCCGGGACAGGGAGCTCCTACGAGCAGTACGTC. Translation: CASSLARAGTGSSYEQYV.

V usage is TRBV3-1 (or the pseudogene TRBV3-2) and J usage is TRBJ1-1; D perhaps matches TRBD1 (6 bases). CDR3 length: 14 amino acids. CDR1 LGHDT and CDR2 YNNKEL come from the germline V gene (reference sequence). V was shortened by 4 bases and J by 8 bases, with 17 bases between the two germline ends. CDR3 DNA sequence: TGTGCCAGCAGCCCAGCGGGGGGGCACCGGGAAGCTTTCTTT. Translating it yields CASSPAGGHREAFF.

This chain joins TRBV6-5 and TRBJ1-5; D gene unclear. The CDR3 loop spans 15 amino acids. Deletions cut 2 bases from V and 2 bases from J, with 10 bases between. In germline, CDR1 is MNHEY, CDR2 SVGAGI. The CDR3 protein is CASSYGGFGNQPQHF. The CDR3 DNA sequence: TGTGCCAGCAGTTACGGAGGGTTTGGCAATCAGCCCCAGCATTTT.

This clone was seen just once. The chain couples TRBV2 to TRBJ2-5, with D perhaps being TRBD1 or TRBD2 (5 bases each). Germline CDR1 reads SNHLY; CDR2 reads FYNNEI. The V gene lost 6 bases and the J gene lost 1 base, with 9 bases spanning the gap. This CDR3 spans 13 amino acids. The CDR3 sequence is CASRGRRQETQYF. CDR3 DNA sequence: TGTGCCAGCAGGGGACGGCGCCAAGAGACCCAGTACTTC.

J is TRBJ1-2 and V is TRBV4-3; perhaps TRBD1 as D (5 bases). This CDR3 is 14 amino acids long. V was trimmed by 3 bases and J by 3 bases, leaving 11 bases between them. Germline V CDR1 and CDR2: LGHNA, YSLEER. Written as DNA, the CDR3 is TGCGCCAGCAGCCACGGGACGGCGGACTATGGCTACACCTTC. Protein sequence: CASSHGTADYGYTF.

This clone has only one observation. V gene TRBV11-2 combines with J gene TRBJ1-1, with D hard to call. Germline CDR1 reads SGHAT; CDR2 reads FQNNGV. V lost 4 bases and J 3 bases, leaving 6 bases between the germline ends. CDR3 length: 12 residues. CDR3 nucleotides: TGTGCCAGCAGCTCAGGTTACACTGAAGCTTTCTTT. This gives the protein CASSSGYTEAFF.

This rearrangement joins TRBV19 to TRBJ1-2; D remains unclear. From germline, CDR1 is LNHDA and CDR2 SQIVND (reference sequence). V lost 5 bases, J lost 8 bases, and 18 bases lay in between. The CDR3 is made up of 14 amino acids. The CDR3 here is CASSLQPTLGGYTF. Here the CDR3 DNA reads TGTGCCAGTAGTCTCCAGCCCACGCTGGGGGGCTACACCTTC.